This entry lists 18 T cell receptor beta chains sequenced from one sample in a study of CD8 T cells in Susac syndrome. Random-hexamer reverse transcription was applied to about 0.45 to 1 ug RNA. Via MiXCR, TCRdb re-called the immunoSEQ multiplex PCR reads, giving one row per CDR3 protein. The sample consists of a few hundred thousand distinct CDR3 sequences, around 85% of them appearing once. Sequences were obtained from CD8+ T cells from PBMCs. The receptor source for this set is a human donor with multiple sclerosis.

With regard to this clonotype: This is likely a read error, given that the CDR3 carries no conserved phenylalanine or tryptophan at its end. The CDR3, as DNA: TGCGCCAGCAGCCAATTACCCTTGATGGAGCAGTACTCC. Its protein is CASSQLPLMEQYS. J is TRBJ2-7 and V is TRBV4-1; D is unresolved. The CDR3 is 13 amino acids. Germline CDR1 and CDR2: MGHRA and YSYEKL. Between the trimmed V and J ends, which lost 2 bases and 7 bases, there was a span of 12 bases.

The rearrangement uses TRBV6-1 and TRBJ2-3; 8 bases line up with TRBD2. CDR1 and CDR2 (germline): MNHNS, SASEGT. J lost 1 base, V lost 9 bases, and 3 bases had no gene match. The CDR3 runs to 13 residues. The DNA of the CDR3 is TGTGCCAGTCGGCGGGGGGGCACAGATACGCAGTATTTT. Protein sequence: CASRRGGTDTQYF.

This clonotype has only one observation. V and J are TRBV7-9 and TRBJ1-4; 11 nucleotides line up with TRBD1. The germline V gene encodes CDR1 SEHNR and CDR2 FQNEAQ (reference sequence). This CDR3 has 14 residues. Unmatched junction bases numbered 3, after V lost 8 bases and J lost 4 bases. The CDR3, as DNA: TGTGCCAGCTTTGGGACAGGGGGTAATGAAAAACTGTTTTTT. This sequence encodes CASFGTGGNEKLFF.

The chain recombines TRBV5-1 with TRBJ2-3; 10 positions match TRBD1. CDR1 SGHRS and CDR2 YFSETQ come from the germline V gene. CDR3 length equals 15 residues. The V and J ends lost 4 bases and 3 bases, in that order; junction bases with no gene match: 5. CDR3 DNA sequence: TGCGCCAGCAGCGCTGGGACAGGGGTTACAGATACGCAGTATTTT. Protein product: CASSAGTGVTDTQYF.

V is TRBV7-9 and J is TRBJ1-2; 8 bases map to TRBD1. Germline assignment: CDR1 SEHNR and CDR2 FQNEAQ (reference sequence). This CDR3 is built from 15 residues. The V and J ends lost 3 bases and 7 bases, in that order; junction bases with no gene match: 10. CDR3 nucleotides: TGTGCCAGCAGCTTCGCTGGACAGGGACGAGGTGGCTACACCTTC. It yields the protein CASSFAGQGRGGYTF.

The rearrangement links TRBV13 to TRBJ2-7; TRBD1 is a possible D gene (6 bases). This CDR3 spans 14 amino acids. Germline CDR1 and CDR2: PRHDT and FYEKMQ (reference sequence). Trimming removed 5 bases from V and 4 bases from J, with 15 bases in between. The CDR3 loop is CASSLMDSPYEQYF. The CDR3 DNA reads TGTGCCAGCAGCCTAATGGACAGTCCGTACGAGCAGTACTTC.

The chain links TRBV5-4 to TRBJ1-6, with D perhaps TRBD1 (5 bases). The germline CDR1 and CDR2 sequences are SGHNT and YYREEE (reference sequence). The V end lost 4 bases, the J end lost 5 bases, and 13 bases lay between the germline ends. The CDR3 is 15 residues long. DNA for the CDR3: TGTGCCAGCAGCCGCCTCACAGGAGATAATTCACCCCTCCACTTT. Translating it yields CASSRLTGDNSPLHF.

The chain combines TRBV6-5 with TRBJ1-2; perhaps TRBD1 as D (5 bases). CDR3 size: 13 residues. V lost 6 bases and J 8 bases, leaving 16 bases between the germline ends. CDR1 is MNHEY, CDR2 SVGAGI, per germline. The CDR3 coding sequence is TGTGCCAGCAGCCGATCTGACAGCTACGGCTACACCTTC. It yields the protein CASSRSDSYGYTF.

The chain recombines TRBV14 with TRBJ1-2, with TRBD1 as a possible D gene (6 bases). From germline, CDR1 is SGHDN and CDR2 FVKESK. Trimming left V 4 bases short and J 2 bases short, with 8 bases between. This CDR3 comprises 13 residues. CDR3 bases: TGTGCCAGCAGCCCGGGACAAAACTATGGCTACACCTTC. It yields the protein CASSPGQNYGYTF. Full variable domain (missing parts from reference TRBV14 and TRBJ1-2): EAGVTQFPSHSVIEKGQTVTLRCDPISGHDNLYWYRRVMGKEIKFLLHFVKESKQDESGMPNNRFLAERTGGTYSTLKVQPAELEDSGVYFCASSPGQNYGYTFGSGTRLTVV.

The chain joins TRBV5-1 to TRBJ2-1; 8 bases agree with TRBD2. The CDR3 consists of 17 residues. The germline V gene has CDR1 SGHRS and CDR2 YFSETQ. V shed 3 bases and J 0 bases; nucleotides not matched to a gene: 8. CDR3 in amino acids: CASSSQRGSPSYNEQFF. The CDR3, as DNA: TGCGCCAGCAGCTCCCAGCGGGGGTCCCCCTCCTACAATGAGCAGTTCTTC.

CDR3 sequence reads: CASSHPSDRENTEAFF. The CDR3 coding sequence is TGTGCCAGCAGCCACCCTTCTGACAGGGAGAACACTGAAGCTTTCTTT. The V and J genes are TRBV3-1 and TRBJ1-1; the match to TRBD1 covers 7 bases. CDR1 LGHDT and CDR2 YNNKEL come from the germline V gene (reference sequence). Losses at the gene ends were 3 bases for V and 1 base for J; bases not matched to a gene: 8. There are 16 residues in the CDR3.

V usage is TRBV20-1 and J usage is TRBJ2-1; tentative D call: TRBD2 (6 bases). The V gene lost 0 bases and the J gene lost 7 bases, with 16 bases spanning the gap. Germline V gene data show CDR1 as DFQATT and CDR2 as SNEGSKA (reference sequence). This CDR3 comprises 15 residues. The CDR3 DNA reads TGCAGTGCTAGAGATATGGAGGGGTCGTGGAATGAGCAGTTCTTC. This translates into CSARDMEGSWNEQFF.

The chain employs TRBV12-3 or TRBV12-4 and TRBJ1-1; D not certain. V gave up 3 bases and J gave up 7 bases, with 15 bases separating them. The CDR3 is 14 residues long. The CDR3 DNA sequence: TGTGCCAGCAGTTTTGGGCCCCTGAACGGTGAAGCTTTCTTT. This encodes CASSFGPLNGEAFF.

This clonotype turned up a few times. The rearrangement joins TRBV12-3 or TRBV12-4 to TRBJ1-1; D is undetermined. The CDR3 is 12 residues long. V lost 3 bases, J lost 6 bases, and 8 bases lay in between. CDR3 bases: TGTGCCAGCAGTTTTGGGCAGCCTGAAGCTTTCTTT. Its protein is CASSFGQPEAFF.

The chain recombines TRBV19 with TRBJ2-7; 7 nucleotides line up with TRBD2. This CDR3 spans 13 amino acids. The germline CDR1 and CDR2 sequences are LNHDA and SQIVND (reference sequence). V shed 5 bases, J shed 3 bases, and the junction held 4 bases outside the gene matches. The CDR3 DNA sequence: TGTGCCAGTAGTTCCGCGGGAGTCTACGAGCAGTACTTC. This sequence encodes CASSSAGVYEQYF.

The DNA for the CDR3 is TGTGCCAGCCGAGGCCCTGCTAATGAAAAACTGTTTTTT. Residues: CASRGPANEKLFF. The V gene is TRBV28, the J gene TRBJ1-4, with D unclear. Germline V gene sequence: CDR1 MDHEN, CDR2 SYDVKM. The CDR3 is 13 residues long. The V end was cut by 8 bases, the J end by 3 bases, with 10 bases between.

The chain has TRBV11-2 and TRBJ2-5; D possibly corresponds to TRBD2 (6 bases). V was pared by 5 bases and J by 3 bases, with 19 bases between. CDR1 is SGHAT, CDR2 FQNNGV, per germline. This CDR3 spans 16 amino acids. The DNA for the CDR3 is TGTGCCAGCAGCGCCTGGTGGAGGGGAGGAGAAGAGACCCAGTACTTC. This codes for CASSAWWRGGEETQYF.

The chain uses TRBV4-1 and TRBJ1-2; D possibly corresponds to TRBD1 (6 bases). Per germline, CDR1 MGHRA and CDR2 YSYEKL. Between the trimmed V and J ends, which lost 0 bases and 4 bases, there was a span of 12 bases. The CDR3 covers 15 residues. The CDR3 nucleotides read TGCGCCAGCAGCCAAGAGGACCGGACAGTCTATGGCTACACCTTC. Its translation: CASSQEDRTVYGYTF.